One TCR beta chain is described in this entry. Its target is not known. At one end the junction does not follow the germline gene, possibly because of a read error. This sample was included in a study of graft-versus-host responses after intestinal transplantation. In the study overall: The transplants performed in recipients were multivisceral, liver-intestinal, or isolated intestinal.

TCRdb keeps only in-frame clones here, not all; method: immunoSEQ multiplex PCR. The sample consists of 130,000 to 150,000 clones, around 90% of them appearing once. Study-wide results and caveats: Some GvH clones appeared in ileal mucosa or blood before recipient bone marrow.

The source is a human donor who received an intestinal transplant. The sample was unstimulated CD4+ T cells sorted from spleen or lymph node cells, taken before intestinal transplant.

Here the CDR3 reads CASRGIATNEKLSF. The CDR3 DNA reads as TGCGCCAGCAGAGGGATCGCAACTAATGAAAAACTGTCTTTT. J is TRBJ1-4 and V is TRBV10-2; D gene ambiguous. Germline V lookup: CDR1 WSHSY, CDR2 SAAADI. This CDR3 spans 14 amino acids.